These 24 T cell receptor beta chains originate from one sample sequenced in a study of tumor and adjacent non-tumor tissue in lung cancer. A modified ARM-PCR protocol with three rounds of nested PCR amplified TCRbeta. One entry per CDR3 protein results from TCRdb running MiXCR on the multiplex PCR reads. Of about 200,000 distinct CDR3 sequences in the sample, 70% to 75% were seen once. RNA was extracted from bulk tissue without any cell sorting. The sequencing input was lung tumor tissue. Receptors were obtained from a man aged 55 to 70 with non-small cell lung cancer.

This clonotype has only a few counts. The chain uses TRBV5-4 and TRBJ2-3; 7 nucleotides match TRBD1. After removal of 6 bases from V and 6 bases from J, the junction contained 16 bases not matched to a gene. Germline V CDR1 and CDR2: SGHNT, YYREEE (reference sequence). The CDR3 covers 16 residues. The CDR3: CASTPPDRALGDTQYF. The CDR3 coding sequence is TGTGCCAGCACCCCACCTGACAGGGCCCTGGGGGATACGCAGTATTTT.

With respect to this clonotype: The junction departs from germline at one end; a sequencing error may be responsible. The J gene is TRBJ1-1, the V gene TRBV4-3, with D possibly being TRBD1 (5 bases). The V gene's germline CDR1 is LGHNA and CDR2 YSLEER. The CDR3 is 14 residues long. CDR3 amino acids: CASSPLGGSTEAFF. The CDR3 region has the DNA TGTGCCAGCAGCCCCCTGGGGGGGTCCACTGAAGCTTTCTTT.

As to this clonotype: With a much larger clone just one base away, this may be a read error. The genes are TRBV29-1 and TRBJ2-4; 9 bases line up with TRBD2. The CDR3 is 15 amino acids. Germline V gene sequence: CDR1 SQVTM, CDR2 ANQGSEA. The CDR3 sequence is CSVAKSSGTIGIHYF. The CDR3 coding sequence is TGCAGCGTTGCGAAGTCTAGCGGGACGATAGGCATTCATTACTTC.

Details on this clonotype: Possible read error: a much larger clone is one base away. The chain couples TRBV6-6 to TRBJ1-2; D ambiguous. The V gene's germline CDR1 is MNHNY and CDR2 SVGAGI (reference sequence). The CDR3 runs 12 residues. The DNA for the CDR3 is TGTGCCAGCAGTGAAGCAGGTTATGGCTGCACCTTC. This translates into CASSEAGYGCTF.

Concerning this clonotype itself: One end of the junction is discordant with germline, which a read error may explain. The chain combines TRBV20-1 with TRBJ1-5, with D possibly TRBD1 on 6 matching bases. This CDR3 contains 12 residues. Germline assignment: CDR1 DFQATT and CDR2 SNEGSKA (reference sequence). This CDR3 is CSATQGTQPQNF. In DNA, the CDR3 is TGCAGCGCTACTCAGGGGACTCAGCCACAGAATTTT.

Points on this clonotype: Mismatch with germline at one junction end may stem from a read error. The chain employs TRBV4-1 and TRBJ1-5; D not certain. Germline assignment: CDR1 MGHRA and CDR2 YSYEKL. CDR3 length: 15 amino acids. The CDR3 loop reads CASSQESGFNQPQRF. The DNA of the CDR3 is TGCGCCAGCAGCCAAGAATCGGGGTTCAATCAACCACAGCGTTTT.

As concerns this clonotype: Germline and junction disagree at one end, which may indicate a read error. The chain recombines TRBV6-5 with TRBJ2-1, with D unresolved. The CDR3 is made up of 12 amino acids. Per germline, CDR1 MNHEY and CDR2 SVGAGI. The CDR3 DNA reads TGTGCCAGCAGTCACTATGGGAATGGGCAGTTCTTC. This sequence encodes CASSHYGNGQFF.

With respect to this clonotype: The final CDR3 position lacks the conserved phenylalanine or tryptophan, pointing to a likely read error. Because the CDR3's place on the DNA is in doubt, the DNA is left out and the CDR3 is given as listed by TCRdb. The rearrangement joins TRBV11-3 to TRBJ1-1; no DNA check was done on the table's D call, TRBD1. The CDR3 totals 15 residues, both ends included. Looked up from germline, CDR1 is SGHNT and CDR2 is YENEEA. The CDR3 sequence is CASSLRTGMNTEALL.

The chain joins TRBV6-1 to TRBJ2-1; D tentatively reads TRBD1 or TRBD2 (6 bases each). This CDR3 is 18 amino acids long. CDR1 is MNHNS, CDR2 SASEGT, per germline. The V gene lost 2 bases and the J gene lost 1 base, with 18 bases spanning the gap. The CDR3 here is CASSETRDTSGSYNEQFF. The DNA of the CDR3 is TGTGCCAGCAGTGAAACGCGGGACACCAGTGGGTCCTACAATGAGCAGTTCTTC.

The chain employs TRBV29-1 and TRBJ1-1; D remains unclear. The CDR3 contains 13 residues. In germline, CDR1 is SQVTM, CDR2 ANQGSEA. V was shortened by 5 bases and J by 0 bases, with 10 bases between the two germline ends. The CDR3 sequence: CSVTVSLNTEAFF. The CDR3 bases are TGCAGCGTTACCGTGAGTTTGAACACTGAAGCTTTCTTT.

This clonotype was recorded once. A read error may explain this, as a much larger clone is one base away. The chain couples TRBV4-2 to TRBJ1-2, with TRBD1 matching over 8 bases. This CDR3 has 15 amino acids. CDR1 and CDR2 from the germline V gene are LGHNA and YNFKEQ. The CDR3 coding sequence is TGTACCAGCAGCCAAGATGGGCAGGGGGCAAGGGGCTACACCTTC. Amino acid sequence: CTSSQDGQGARGYTF.

The chain has TRBV11-2 and TRBJ2-2; 9 positions match TRBD1. Germline CDR1 SGHAT, CDR2 FQNNGV. The CDR3 extends over 18 amino acids. Losses at the gene ends were 5 bases for V and 1 base for J; bases not matched to a gene: 11. CDR3 region: CASSQCAGQGMNTGELFF. The CDR3 DNA sequence: TGTGCCAGCAGCCAATGCGCAGGACAGGGGATGAACACCGGGGAGCTGTTTTTT.

The V and J genes are TRBV11-2 and TRBJ1-1; 11 bases match TRBD1. CDR3 length: 13 residues. Germline CDR1 is SGHAT and CDR2 is FQNNGV. The CDR3 sequence: CISRSGQGAWAFF. CDR3 in DNA: TGTATCAGCAGATCCGGACAGGGGGCTTGGGCTTTCTTT.

V gene TRBV11-1 combines with J gene TRBJ2-2; 7 bases match TRBD1. This CDR3 is 14 amino acids long. Per germline, CDR1 SGHAT and CDR2 FQDESV (reference sequence). J gave up 4 bases and V 8 bases, and 7 bases lay outside the gene matches. DNA of the CDR3: TGTGCCAGCTTAAAACGACAGGGCACCGGGGAGCTGTTTTTT. Amino acid sequence: CASLKRQGTGELFF.

This chain uses TRBV11-1 with TRBJ2-7, with D perhaps matching TRBD1 (5 bases). V was shortened by 9 bases and J by 7 bases, with 19 bases between the two germline ends. Germline V gene data show CDR1 as SGHAT and CDR2 as FQDESV (reference sequence). This CDR3 is 13 amino acids long. Written as DNA, the CDR3 is TGTGCCAGTAGCACGGACAAGGGTGGAGAGCAGTACTTC. Protein: CASSTDKGGEQYF.

A note on this clonotype: Since a much larger clone is just one base distant, this may be a read error. The chain links TRBV5-4 to TRBJ2-7, with D possibly TRBD2 on 6 matching bases. Germline V CDR1 and CDR2: SGHNT, YYREEE (reference sequence). V was cut by 0 bases and J by 6 bases, with 13 bases left in between. The CDR3 is made up of 14 amino acids. The CDR3 region has the DNA TGTGCCAGCAGCTTGGGGGGCGGGATACGCGAGCAGTACTTC. It yields the protein CASSLGGGIREQYF. The full variable domain, rest sourced from reference TRBV5-4 and TRBJ2-7, is ETGVTQSPTHLIKTRGQQVTLRCSSQSGHNTVSWYQQALGQGPQFIFQYYREEENGRGNFPPRFSGLQFPNYSSELNVNALELDDSALYLCASSLGGGIREQYFGPGTRLTVT.

This clonotype appeared a single time. One end of the junction is discordant with germline, which a read error may explain. The chain carries TRBV11-2 and TRBJ2-5, with D possibly matching TRBD2 (5 bases). CDR1 is SGHAT and CDR2 is FQNNGV in the germline V gene. This CDR3 is 15 amino acids long. The chain's CDR3 is CASSREASNRETQNF. The CDR3 coding sequence is TGTGCCAGCAGTCGTGAAGCTAGCAACCGAGAGACCCAGAACTTC.

The J gene is TRBJ2-2, the V gene TRBV11-1; perhaps TRBD2 as D (7 bases). Germline loops: CDR1 SGHAT, CDR2 FQDESV (reference sequence). The CDR3 is made up of 17 amino acids. Between the trimmed V and J ends, which lost 9 bases and 4 bases, there was a span of 24 bases. CDR3 region: CASSTTRGGASTGELFF. In DNA, the CDR3 is TGTGCCAGTAGCACCACTAGAGGGGGGGCCTCCACCGGGGAGCTGTTTTTT.

As regards this clonotype: This may stem from a read error, because a much larger clone lies one nucleotide away. This chain uses TRBV12-3 or TRBV12-4 with TRBJ2-5; 11 nucleotides agree with TRBD1. The CDR3 is 15 residues long. V trimming: 3 bases; J trimming: 5 bases; junction bases outside the gene matches: 5. This CDR3 is CASSFRTGGAETQYF. The CDR3 DNA reads as TGTGCCAGCAGTTTCAGGACAGGGGGCGCGGAGACCCAGTACTTC.

V usage is TRBV6-5 and J usage is TRBJ2-7; D is ambiguous. Trimming cost V 7 bases and J 4 bases, with 17 bases left between them. Germline CDR1 MNHEY, CDR2 SVGAGI. The CDR3 extends over 14 amino acids. The CDR3 loop reads CASITWGTSYEQYF. CDR3 coding DNA: TGTGCCAGCATAACCTGGGGTACCTCGTACGAGCAGTACTTC.

Points on this clonotype: Given a much more abundant clone one base away, this may be a read error. The chain recombines TRBV20-1 with TRBJ1-2; 9 bases align to TRBD1. The CDR3 has 15 amino acids. V shed 6 bases and J 5 bases; nucleotides not matched to a gene: 13. The V gene's germline CDR1 is DFQATT and CDR2 SNEGSKA (reference sequence). Here the CDR3 DNA reads TGCAGTGCGCGAAAATTCGGACAGGGGAGATATGGCTACACCTTC. Translated: CSARKFGQGRYGYTF.

The V call is TRBV30, the J call TRBJ2-1; TRBD2 might be the D (7 bases). This CDR3 comprises 14 residues. From germline, CDR1 is GTSNPN and CDR2 SVGIG (reference sequence). Trimming shortened V by 4 bases and J by 1 base, and 11 bases separated the two germline ends. The CDR3 nucleotides read TGTGCCTGGACGGGGGGCACTTCCTACAATGAGCAGTTCTTC. Protein product: CAWTGGTSYNEQFF. Combining the CDR3 with reference TRBV30 and TRBJ2-1 gives the whole variable domain SQTIHQWPATLVQPVGSPLSLECTVEGTSNPNLYWYRQAAGRGLQLLFYSVGIGQISSEVPQNLSASRPQDRQFILSSKKLLLSDSGFYLCAWTGGTSYNEQFFGPGTRLTVL.

A note on this clonotype: A much larger clone is a single base away; this may be a read error. This chain uses TRBV6-1 with TRBJ2-5, with D unresolved. Deletions cut 4 bases from V and 2 bases from J, with 2 bases between. CDR3 length: 11 amino acids. Germline lookup yields CDR1 MNHNS and CDR2 SASEGT. CDR3 in DNA: TGTGCCAGCAGTGTGCAAGAGACCCAGTACTTC. Its protein product is CASSVQETQYF.

V usage is TRBV6-5 and J usage is TRBJ2-7; 8 bases align to TRBD1. The CDR3 has 14 amino acids. J lost 8 bases, V lost 10 bases, and 16 bases had no gene match. Germline V gene data show CDR1 as MNHEY and CDR2 as SVGAGI. The CDR3 sequence is CANRPPGQGMKQYF. The CDR3 DNA reads TGTGCCAACAGGCCTCCAGGACAGGGTATGAAGCAGTACTTC.